This T cell receptor beta chain is from a study of blood T cells in healthy people across ages. Total RNA extracted from each sample amounted to at least 6 micrograms. Germline CDR1 and CDR2: SGHVS and FNYEAQ. This CDR3 is built from 20 residues. For the second PCR, which ran for roughly 6 to 12 cycles, a sample-barcoded 5' primer and a J-beta primer mix were used. MiXCR, run by TCRdb on the 5' RACE reads, gives a single entry per CDR3 protein. The sample lists 550,000 to 750,000 distinct CDR3 sequences, under 25% occurring once. Study-wide results and limits: Unsorted PBMC material precluded a definitive naive versus antigen-experienced comparison.

A few counts support this clonotype. No antigen is known for it. Sequenced: blood. This sequence was found in a man between 65 and 85 years old in good health. The rearrangement uses TRBV7-6 and TRBJ2-5, with TRBD1 matching over 11 bases. The J call is uncertain, as TRBJ2-7 better fits the DNA end. The CDR3 spells CASSLRVDRGLLADSYEQYF. The CDR3 nucleotides read TGTGCCAGCAGCTTAAGGGTGGACAGGGGGCTTCTAGCGGACTCCTACGAGCAGTACTTC.